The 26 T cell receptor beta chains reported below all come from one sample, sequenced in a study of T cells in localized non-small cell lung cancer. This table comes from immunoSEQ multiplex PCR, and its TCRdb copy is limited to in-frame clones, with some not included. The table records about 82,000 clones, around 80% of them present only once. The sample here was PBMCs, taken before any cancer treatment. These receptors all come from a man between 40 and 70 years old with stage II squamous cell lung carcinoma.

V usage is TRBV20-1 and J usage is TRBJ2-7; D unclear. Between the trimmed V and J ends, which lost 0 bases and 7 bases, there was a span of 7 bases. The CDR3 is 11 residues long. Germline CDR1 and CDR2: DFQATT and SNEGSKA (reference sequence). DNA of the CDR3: TGCAGTGCTAGAGATTCTAGGGAGCAGTACTTC. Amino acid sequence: CSARDSREQYF.

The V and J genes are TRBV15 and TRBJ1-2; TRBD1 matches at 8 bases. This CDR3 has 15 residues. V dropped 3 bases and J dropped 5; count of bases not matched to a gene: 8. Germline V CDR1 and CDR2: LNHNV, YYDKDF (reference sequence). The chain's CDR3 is CATSRRSRDRYGYTF. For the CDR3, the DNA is TGTGCCACCAGCAGGCGGTCCAGGGACAGGTATGGCTACACCTTC.

The CDR3 bases are TGTGCCAGCAGTTTATCTGCGGGAGCGGACTACGAGCAGTACTTC. Its translation is CASSLSAGADYEQYF. V is TRBV27 and J is TRBJ2-7, with 7 positions matching TRBD2. Germline values: CDR1 MNHEY, CDR2 SMNVEV (reference sequence). After removal of 0 bases from V and 3 bases from J, the junction contained 5 bases not matched to a gene. The CDR3 has 15 residues.

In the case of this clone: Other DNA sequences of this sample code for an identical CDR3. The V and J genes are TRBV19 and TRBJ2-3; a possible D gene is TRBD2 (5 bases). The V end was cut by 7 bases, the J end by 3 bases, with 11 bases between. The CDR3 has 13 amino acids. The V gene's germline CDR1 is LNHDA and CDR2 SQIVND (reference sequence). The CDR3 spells CASNEGGTDTQYF. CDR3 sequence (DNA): TGTGCCAGTAATGAGGGCGGGACAGATACGCAGTATTTT.

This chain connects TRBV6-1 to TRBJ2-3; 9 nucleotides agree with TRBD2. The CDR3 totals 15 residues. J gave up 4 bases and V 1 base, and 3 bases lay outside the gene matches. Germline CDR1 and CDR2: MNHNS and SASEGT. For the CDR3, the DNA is TGTGCCAGCAGTGAAGAGGCGGGAGGGTCAGATACGCAGTATTTT. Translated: CASSEEAGGSDTQYF.

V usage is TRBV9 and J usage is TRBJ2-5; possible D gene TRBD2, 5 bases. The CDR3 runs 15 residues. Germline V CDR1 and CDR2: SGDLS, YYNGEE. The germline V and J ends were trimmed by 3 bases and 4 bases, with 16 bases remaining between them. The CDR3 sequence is CASSAGLGTVETQYF. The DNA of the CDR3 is TGTGCCAGCAGCGCCGGACTGGGAACGGTAGAGACCCAGTACTTC.

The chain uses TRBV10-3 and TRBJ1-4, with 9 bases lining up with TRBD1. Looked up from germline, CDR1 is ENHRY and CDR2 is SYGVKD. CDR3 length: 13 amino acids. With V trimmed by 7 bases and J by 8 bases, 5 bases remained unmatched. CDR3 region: CAIKGDRVEKLFF. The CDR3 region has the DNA TGTGCCATCAAAGGGGACAGGGTCGAAAAACTGTTTTTT.

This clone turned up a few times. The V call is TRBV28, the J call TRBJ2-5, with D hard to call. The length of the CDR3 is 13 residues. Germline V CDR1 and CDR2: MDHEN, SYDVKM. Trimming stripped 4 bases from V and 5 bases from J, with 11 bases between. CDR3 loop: CASSSVQVETQYF. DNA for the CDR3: TGTGCCAGCAGTTCTGTGCAGGTGGAGACCCAGTACTTC.

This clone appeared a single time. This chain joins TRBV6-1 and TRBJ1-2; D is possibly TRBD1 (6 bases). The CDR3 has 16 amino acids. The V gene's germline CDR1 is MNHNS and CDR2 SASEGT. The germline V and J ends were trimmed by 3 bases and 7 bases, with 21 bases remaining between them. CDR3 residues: CASSDRGRSLTGGYTF. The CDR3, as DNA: TGTGCCAGCAGTGACAGGGGAAGGTCCCTAACTGGTGGCTACACCTTC.

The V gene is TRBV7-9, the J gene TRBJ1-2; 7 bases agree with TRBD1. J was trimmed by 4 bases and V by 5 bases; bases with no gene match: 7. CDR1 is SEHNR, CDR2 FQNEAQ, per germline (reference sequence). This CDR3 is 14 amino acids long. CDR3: CASSRQGEAYGYTF. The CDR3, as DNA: TGTGCCAGCAGCAGACAGGGAGAGGCCTATGGCTACACCTTC.

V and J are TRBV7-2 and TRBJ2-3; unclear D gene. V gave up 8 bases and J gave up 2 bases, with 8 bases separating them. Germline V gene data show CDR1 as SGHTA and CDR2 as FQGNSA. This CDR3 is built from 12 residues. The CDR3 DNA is TGTGCCAGCTCACGGGTCACAGATACGCAGTATTTT. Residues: CASSRVTDTQYF.

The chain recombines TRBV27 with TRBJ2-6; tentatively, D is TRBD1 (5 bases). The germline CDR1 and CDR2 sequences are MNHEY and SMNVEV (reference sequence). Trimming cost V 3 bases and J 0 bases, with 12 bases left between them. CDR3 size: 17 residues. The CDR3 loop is CASSFLDTNSGANVLTF. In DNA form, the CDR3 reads TGTGCCAGCAGTTTCTTGGACACTAACTCTGGGGCCAACGTCCTGACTTTC. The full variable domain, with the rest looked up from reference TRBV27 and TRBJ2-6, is EAQVTQNPRYLITVTGKKLTVTCSQNMNHEYMSWYRQDPGLGLRQIYYSMNVEVTDKGDVPEGYKVSRKEKRNFPLILESPSPNQTSLYFCASSFLDTNSGANVLTFGAGSRLTVL.

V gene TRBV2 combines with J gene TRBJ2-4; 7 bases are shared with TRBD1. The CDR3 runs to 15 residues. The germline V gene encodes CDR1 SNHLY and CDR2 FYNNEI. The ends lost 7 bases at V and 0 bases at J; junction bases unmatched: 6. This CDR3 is CASMRTGIAKNIQYF. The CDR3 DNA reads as TGTGCCAGCATGAGGACAGGAATAGCCAAAAACATTCAGTACTTC.

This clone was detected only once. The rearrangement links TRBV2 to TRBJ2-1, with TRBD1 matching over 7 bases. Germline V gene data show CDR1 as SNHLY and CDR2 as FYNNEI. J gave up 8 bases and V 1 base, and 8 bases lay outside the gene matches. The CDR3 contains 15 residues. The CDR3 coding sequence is TGTGCCAGCAGTGAAGGGGTGGGACAGATTCATGAGCAGTTCTTC. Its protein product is CASSEGVGQIHEQFF.

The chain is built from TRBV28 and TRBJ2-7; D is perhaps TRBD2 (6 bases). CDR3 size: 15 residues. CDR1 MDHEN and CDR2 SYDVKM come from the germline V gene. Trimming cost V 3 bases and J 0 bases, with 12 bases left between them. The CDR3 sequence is CASSFLAGLSYEQYF. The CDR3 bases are TGTGCCAGCAGTTTCCTGGCGGGACTCTCCTACGAGCAGTACTTC.

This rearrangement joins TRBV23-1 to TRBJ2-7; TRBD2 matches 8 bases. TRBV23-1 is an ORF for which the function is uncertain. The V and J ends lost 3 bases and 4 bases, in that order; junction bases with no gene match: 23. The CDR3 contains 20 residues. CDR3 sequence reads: CASSHPGTTKSGRKGYEQYF. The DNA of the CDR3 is TGCGCCAGCAGTCACCCCGGGACAACAAAAAGCGGGAGAAAGGGGTACGAGCAGTACTTC.

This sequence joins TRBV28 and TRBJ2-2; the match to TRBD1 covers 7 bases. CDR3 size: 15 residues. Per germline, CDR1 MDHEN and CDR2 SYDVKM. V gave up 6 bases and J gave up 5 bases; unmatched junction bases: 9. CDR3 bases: TGTGCCAGCAGCCTAGGTAGGGGGCGGACCGGGGAGCTGTTTTTT. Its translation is CASSLGRGRTGELFF.

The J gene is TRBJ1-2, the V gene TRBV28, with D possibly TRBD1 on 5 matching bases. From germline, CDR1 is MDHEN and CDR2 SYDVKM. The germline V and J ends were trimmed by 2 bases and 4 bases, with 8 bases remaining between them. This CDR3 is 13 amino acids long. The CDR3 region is CASSLGAVYGYTF. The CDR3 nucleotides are TGTGCCAGCAGTTTAGGGGCAGTCTATGGCTACACCTTC.

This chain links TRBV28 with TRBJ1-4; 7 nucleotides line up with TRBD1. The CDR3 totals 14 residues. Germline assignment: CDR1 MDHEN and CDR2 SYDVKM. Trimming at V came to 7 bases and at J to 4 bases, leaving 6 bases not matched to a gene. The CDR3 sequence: CASTPTGINEKLFF. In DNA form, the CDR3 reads TGTGCCAGCACCCCGACAGGGATTAATGAAAAACTGTTTTTT.

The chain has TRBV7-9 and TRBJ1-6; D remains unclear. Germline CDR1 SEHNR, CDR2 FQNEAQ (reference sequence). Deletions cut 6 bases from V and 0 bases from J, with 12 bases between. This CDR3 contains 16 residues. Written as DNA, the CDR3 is TGTGCCAGCAGGGGGAGGGAGAGCTCCTATAATTCACCCCTCCACTTT. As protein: CASRGRESSYNSPLHF.

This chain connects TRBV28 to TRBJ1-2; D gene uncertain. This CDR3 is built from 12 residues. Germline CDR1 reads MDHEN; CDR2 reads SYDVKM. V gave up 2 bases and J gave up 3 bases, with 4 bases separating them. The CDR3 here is CASSLNYYGYTF. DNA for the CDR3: TGTGCCAGCAGTTTAAATTACTATGGCTACACCTTC.

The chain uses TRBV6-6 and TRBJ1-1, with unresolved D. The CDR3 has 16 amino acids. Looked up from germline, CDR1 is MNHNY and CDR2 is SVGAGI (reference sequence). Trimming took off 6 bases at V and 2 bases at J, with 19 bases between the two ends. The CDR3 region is CASSPPRRETNTEAFF. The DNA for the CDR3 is TGTGCCAGCAGCCCCCCTCGGCGGGAGACTAACACTGAAGCTTTCTTT.

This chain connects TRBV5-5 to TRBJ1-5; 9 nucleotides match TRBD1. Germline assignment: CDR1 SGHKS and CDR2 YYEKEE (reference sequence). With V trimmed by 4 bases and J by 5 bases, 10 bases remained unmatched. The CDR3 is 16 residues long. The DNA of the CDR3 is TGTGCCAGCAGCCGCGGCCGGGACAGGGTCCATCAGCCCCAGCATTTT. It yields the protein CASSRGRDRVHQPQHF.

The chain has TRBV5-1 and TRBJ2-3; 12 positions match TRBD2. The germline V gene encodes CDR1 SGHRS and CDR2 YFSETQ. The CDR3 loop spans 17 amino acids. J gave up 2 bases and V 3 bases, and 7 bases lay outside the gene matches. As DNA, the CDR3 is TGCGCCAGCAGCTCCCCTAGCGGGAGGGAAAACACAGATACGCAGTATTTT. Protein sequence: CASSSPSGRENTDTQYF. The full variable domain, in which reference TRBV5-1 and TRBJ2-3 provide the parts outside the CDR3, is KAGVTQTPRYLIKTRGQQVTLSCSPISGHRSVSWYQQTPGQGLQFLFEYFSETQRNKGNFPGRFSGRQFSNSRSEMNVSTLELGDSALYLCASSSPSGRENTDTQYFGPGTRLTVL.

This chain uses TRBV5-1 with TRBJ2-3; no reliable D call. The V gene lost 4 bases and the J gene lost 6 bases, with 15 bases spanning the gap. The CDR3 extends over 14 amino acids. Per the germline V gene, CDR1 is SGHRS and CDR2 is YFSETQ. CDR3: CASSGSLSRDTQYF. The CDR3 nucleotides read TGCGCCAGCAGCGGCTCTCTTTCGAGGGATACGCAGTATTTT.

The DNA for the CDR3 is TGCGCCAGCAGCTTGGGGGGGCCAGTGGGCTCCTACGAGCAGTACTTC. Translated: CASSLGGPVGSYEQYF. The rearrangement uses TRBV5-1 and TRBJ2-7; D perhaps matches TRBD1 (6 bases). The V gene lost 0 bases and the J gene lost 0 bases, with 13 bases spanning the gap. There are 16 residues in the CDR3. The germline V gene encodes CDR1 SGHRS and CDR2 YFSETQ.